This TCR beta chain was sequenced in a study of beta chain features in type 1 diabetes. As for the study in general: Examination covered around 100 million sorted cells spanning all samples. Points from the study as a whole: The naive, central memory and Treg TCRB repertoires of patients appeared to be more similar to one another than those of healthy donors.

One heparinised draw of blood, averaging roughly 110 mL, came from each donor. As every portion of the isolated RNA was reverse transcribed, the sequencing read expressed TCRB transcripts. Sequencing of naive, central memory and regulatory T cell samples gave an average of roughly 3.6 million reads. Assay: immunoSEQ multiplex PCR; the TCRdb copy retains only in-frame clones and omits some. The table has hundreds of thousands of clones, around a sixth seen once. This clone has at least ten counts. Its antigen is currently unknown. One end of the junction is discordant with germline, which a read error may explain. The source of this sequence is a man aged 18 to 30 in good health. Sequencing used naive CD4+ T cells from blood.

CDR3 residues: CAISVRDREGRVF. CDR3 nucleotide sequence: TGTGCCATCAGTGTCCGGGACAGGGAGGGTCGGGTCTTC. The gene calls are TRBV10-3 and TRBJ2-1; TRBD1 matches at 9 bases. This CDR3 has 13 amino acids. Germline CDR1 and CDR2: ENHRY and SYGVKD.